This TCR beta chain was identified in a study of blood T cell repertoires in COVID-19. The study drew participants aged about 18 to 89 years from some 24 US areas. Clinical history reported by participants formed the basis on which cohorts were assigned. Donors in Cohort 3 counted as recovered after two negative PCRs, clearance, or symptom resolution. V was trimmed by 4 bases and J by 7 bases, leaving 14 bases between them. The CDR3 totals 13 residues. Germline V CDR1 and CDR2: MNHEY, SMNVEV (reference sequence). The assay was immunoSEQ multiplex PCR, and TCRdb's table has in-frame clones only and misses some. The top ten clones hold 0.6% of a sample with 400,000 to 450,000 clones, less than 95% of them seen once.

The sequence came from a man aged 18 to 30 who had recovered from COVID-19. Sequences were obtained from PBMCs or T cells enriched from blood (not recorded which). This chain links TRBV27 with TRBJ2-7; D is perhaps TRBD1 (6 bases). The CDR3 coding sequence is TGTGCCAGCAGTTCCACGGACAGTTTGGAGCAGTACTTC. It is translated as CASSSTDSLEQYF.